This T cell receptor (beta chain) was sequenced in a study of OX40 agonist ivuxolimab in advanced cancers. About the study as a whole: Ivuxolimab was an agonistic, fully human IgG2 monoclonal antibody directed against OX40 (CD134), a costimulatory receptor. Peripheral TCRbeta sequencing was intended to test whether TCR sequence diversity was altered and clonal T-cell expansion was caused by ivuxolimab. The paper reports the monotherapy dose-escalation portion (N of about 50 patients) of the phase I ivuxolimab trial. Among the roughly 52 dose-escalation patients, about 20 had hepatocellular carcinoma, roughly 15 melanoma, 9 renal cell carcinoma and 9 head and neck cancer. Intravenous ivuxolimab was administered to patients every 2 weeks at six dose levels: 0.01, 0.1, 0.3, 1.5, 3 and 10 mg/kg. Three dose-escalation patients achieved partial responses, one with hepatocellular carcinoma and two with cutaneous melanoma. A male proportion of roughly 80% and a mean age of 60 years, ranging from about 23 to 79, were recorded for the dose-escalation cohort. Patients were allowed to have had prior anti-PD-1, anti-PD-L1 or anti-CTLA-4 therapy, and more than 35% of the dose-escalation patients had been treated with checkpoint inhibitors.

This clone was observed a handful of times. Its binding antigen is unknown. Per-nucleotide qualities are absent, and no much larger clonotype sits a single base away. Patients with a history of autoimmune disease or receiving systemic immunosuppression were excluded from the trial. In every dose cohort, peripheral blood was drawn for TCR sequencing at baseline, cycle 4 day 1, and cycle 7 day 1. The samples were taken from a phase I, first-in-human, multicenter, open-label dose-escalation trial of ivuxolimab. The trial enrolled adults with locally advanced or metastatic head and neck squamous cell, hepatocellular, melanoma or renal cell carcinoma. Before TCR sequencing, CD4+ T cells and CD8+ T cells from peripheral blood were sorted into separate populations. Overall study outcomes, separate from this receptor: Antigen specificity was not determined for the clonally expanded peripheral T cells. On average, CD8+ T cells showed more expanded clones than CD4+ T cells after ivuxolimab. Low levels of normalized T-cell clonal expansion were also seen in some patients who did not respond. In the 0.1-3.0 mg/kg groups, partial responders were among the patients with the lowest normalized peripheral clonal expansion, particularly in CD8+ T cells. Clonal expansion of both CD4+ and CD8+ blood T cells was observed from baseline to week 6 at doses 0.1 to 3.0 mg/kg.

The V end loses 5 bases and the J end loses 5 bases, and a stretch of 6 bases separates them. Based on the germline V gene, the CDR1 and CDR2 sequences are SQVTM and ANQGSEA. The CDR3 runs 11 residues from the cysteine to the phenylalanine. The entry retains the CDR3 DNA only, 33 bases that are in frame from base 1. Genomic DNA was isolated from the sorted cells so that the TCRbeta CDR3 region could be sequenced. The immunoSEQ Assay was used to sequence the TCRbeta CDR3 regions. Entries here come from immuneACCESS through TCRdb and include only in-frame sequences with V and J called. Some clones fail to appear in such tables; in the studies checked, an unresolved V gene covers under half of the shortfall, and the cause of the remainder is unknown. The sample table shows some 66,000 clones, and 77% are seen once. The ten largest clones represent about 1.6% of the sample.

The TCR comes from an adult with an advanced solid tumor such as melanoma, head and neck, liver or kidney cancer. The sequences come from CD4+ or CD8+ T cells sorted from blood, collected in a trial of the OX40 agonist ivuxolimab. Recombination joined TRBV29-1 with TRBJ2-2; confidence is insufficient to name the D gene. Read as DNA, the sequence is TGCAGCGTTTCGACGACCGGGGAGCTGTTTTTT. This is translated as CSVSTTGELFF.